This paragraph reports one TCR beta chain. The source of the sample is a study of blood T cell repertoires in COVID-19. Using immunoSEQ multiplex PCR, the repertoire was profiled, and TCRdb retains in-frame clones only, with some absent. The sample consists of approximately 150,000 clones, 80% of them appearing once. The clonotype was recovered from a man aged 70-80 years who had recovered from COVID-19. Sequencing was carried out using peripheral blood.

The CDR3 sequence: CASSWMGGNYGYTF. The CDR3 region has the DNA TGTGCCAGCAGCTGGATGGGGGGTAACTATGGCTACACCTTC. J is TRBJ1-2 and V is TRBV7-2; perhaps TRBD1 as D (5 bases). Germline assignment: CDR1 SGHTA and CDR2 FQGNSA. V gave up 4 bases and J gave up 1 base, with 10 bases separating them. The length of the CDR3 is 14 residues.